These T cell receptor beta chains were read from a single sample in a study of Ad26.COV2.S vaccination and SARS-CoV-2 variants. Some clones are missing from TCRdb's copy, which holds only in-frame ones; the method was immunoSEQ multiplex PCR. The profile covers 360,000 or so clones, with around 90% appearing a single time and around 3.6% taken by the ten largest. Sequenced material: peripheral blood, taken in a trial of Ad26.COV2.S vaccine versus placebo. The source of these receptors is a person between 18 and 59 years old who received the Ad26.COV2.S COVID-19 vaccine or a placebo. Each CDR3 is given with its conserved first and last residue. A D gene is named only where the DNA matches it firmly. Size tells how often a clone was seen (once, few, many) or the class of an expanded clone, and some rows leave it out.

V	J	size	length	D	CDR3	DNA
TRBV19	TRBJ2-3	-	15	-	CATKGRDPYTDTQYF	TGTGCCACCAAAGGGCGTGATCCCTACACAGATACGCAGTATTTT
TRBV7-2	TRBJ2-7	once	16	TRBD1	CASSLASGQGSYEQYF	TGTGCCAGCAGCTTAGCCTCGGGACAGGGGTCCTACGAGCAGTACTTC
TRBV5-4	TRBJ2-3	-	15	-	CASTIFGEGTDTQYF	TGTGCCAGCACCATTTTCGGGGAAGGAACAGATACGCAGTATTTT
TRBV5-1	TRBJ2-1	-	17	TRBD2	CASSLGGSGGPPNEQFF	TGCGCCAGCAGCTTGGGGGGGAGCGGGGGACCACCCAATGAGCAGTTCTTC
TRBV15	TRBJ2-5	-	13	-	CATRGGVRETQYF	TGTGCCACCAGAGGAGGGGTACGGGAGACCCAGTACTTC
TRBV10-3	TRBJ1-6	-	15	-	CATTALPGRDSPLHF	TGTGCCACAACAGCCCTCCCGGGCCGGGATTCACCCCTCCACTTT
TRBV5-1	TRBJ2-3	-	14	-	CASSLSTATDTQYF	TGCGCCAGCAGCTTGAGTACAGCCACAGATACGCAGTATTTT
TRBV18	TRBJ1-2	-	14	TRBD1	CASSPGQANYGYTF	TGTGCCAGCTCACCGGGACAGGCTAACTATGGCTACACCTTC
TRBV19	TRBJ1-2	-	13	-	CASSIGPYYGYTF	TGTGCCAGTAGCATCGGACCCTACTATGGCTACACCTTC
TRBV3-1/TRBV3-2	TRBJ2-3	-	17	-	CASSQDHPGVLTDTQYF	TGTGCCAGCAGCCAAGATCACCCGGGGGTATTAACAGATACGCAGTATTTT
TRBV5-1	TRBJ1-1	-	14	-	CASSLVGTAAEAFF	TGCGCCAGCAGCTTGGTGGGTACGGCAGCTGAAGCTTTCTTT
TRBV4-1	TRBJ1-1	-	16	TRBD1	CASSQMGQGAIGEAFF	TGCGCCAGCAGCCAGATGGGACAGGGGGCGATAGGTGAAGCTTTCTTT
TRBV29-1	TRBJ2-2	few	14	-	CSVVGPGTTGELFF	TGCAGCGTTGTAGGGCCAGGGACCACCGGGGAGCTGTTTTTT
TRBV6-1	TRBJ1-2	-	14	-	CASSDVVRIYGYTF	TGTGCCAGCAGTGATGTGGTCAGAATCTATGGCTACACCTTC
TRBV19	TRBJ1-1	once	13	TRBD1	CASSKRQGTEAFF	TGTGCCAGTAGTAAAAGACAGGGAACTGAAGCTTTCTTT
TRBV9	TRBJ1-4	once	17	-	CASSLRQETAAGEKLFF	TGTGCCAGCAGCCTGAGACAGGAAACGGCTGCAGGTGAAAAACTGTTTTTT
TRBV4-1	TRBJ2-7	few	15	TRBD2	CASSQGGLAGAEQYF	TGCGCCAGCAGCCAAGGGGGGCTAGCGGGCGCCGAGCAGTACTTC
TRBV7-2	TRBJ2-7	-	12	-	CASSMGPQGQYF	TGTGCCAGCAGCATGGGACCTCAGGGGCAGTACTTC
TRBV19	TRBJ2-1	-	14	-	CASNRQGIDNEQFF	TGTGCCAGTAACCGGCAGGGTATCGACAATGAGCAGTTCTTC
TRBV6-5	TRBJ1-1	-	15	-	CASSYQTLMNTEAFF	TGTGCCAGCAGTTACCAAACCCTTATGAACACTGAAGCTTTCTTT
TRBV7-2	TRBJ1-5	-	13	-	CASSLVKAQPQHF	TGTGCCAGCAGCTTAGTTAAGGCGCAGCCCCAGCATTTT
TRBV30	TRBJ1-2	-	15	TRBD1	CAWTADRVLGYGYTF	TGTGCCTGGACGGCAGACAGGGTATTAGGCTATGGCTACACCTTC
TRBV7-7	TRBJ2-5	-	13	TRBD2	CASSRTSGATQYF	TGTGCTAGCAGCAGGACTAGCGGGGCGACCCAGTACTTC
TRBV18	TRBJ1-3	-	15	-	CASSQTGQSGNTIYF	TGTGCCAGCTCACAGACAGGACAATCTGGAAACACCATATATTTT
TRBV2	TRBJ2-7	few	13	-	CASSEGQNGEQYF	TGTGCCAGCAGTGAAGGCCAGAACGGGGAGCAGTACTTC
TRBV4-3	TRBJ2-7	-	15	TRBD2	CASSQWVSGVYEQYF	TGCGCCAGCAGCCAATGGGTTAGCGGGGTCTACGAGCAGTACTTC
TRBV11-3	TRBJ2-5	-	14	-	CASSPGPEQETQYF	TGTGCCAGCAGCCCTGGTCCGGAGCAAGAGACCCAGTACTTC
TRBV19	TRBJ2-1	-	15	TRBD2	CASSIGSGGWNEQFF	TGTGCCAGTAGTATCGGTAGCGGGGGGTGGAATGAGCAGTTCTTC
TRBV20-1	TRBJ2-2	-	11	TRBD2	CSATRGEGLFF	TGCAGTGCGACCCGGGGGGAGGGGCTGTTTTTT
TRBV15	TRBJ1-3	-	13	-	CATSTLQGNTIYF	TGTGCCACCAGCACATTACAGGGAAACACCATATATTTT
TRBV15	TRBJ1-4	few	14	TRBD1	CATRRDRDNEKLFF	TGTGCCACCCGTCGGGACAGGGATAATGAAAAACTGTTTTTT
TRBV4-3	TRBJ2-7	once	15	-	CASSQDPTDRYEQYF	TGCGCCAGCAGCCAAGACCCGACAGATCGCTACGAGCAGTACTTC
TRBV4-3	TRBJ2-7	-	12	TRBD1	CASSRTGDEQYF	TGCGCCAGCAGCCGAACAGGGGACGAGCAGTACTTC
TRBV28	TRBJ2-4	-	13	-	CASSLLGEGIQYF	TGTGCCAGCAGTTTATTAGGGGAAGGCATTCAGTACTTC
TRBV12-3/TRBV12-4	TRBJ1-4	once	12	-	CASSPKNEKLFF	TGTGCCAGCAGCCCTAAGAATGAAAAACTGTTTTTT
TRBV2	TRBJ2-7	-	13	-	CASSGQESYEQYF	TGTGCCAGCAGTGGCCAGGAGTCCTACGAGCAGTACTTC
TRBV10-3	TRBJ2-5	once	15	TRBD1	CAISDGTGGSETQYF	TGTGCCATCAGTGATGGGACAGGGGGCTCGGAGACCCAGTACTTC
TRBV7-2	TRBJ2-7	-	14	-	CASSLRGRESEQYF	TGTGCCAGCAGCTTAAGGGGGCGGGAGAGCGAGCAGTACTTC
TRBV3-1/TRBV3-2	TRBJ2-1	-	16	TRBD2	CASSQEKLAGRNEQFF	TGTGCCAGCAGCCAAGAAAAACTAGCGGGCCGGAATGAGCAGTTCTTC
TRBV11-2	TRBJ1-4	-	15	TRBD1	CASSLQGATNEKLFF	TGTGCCAGCAGCCTACAGGGGGCAACTAATGAAAAACTGTTTTTT
TRBV7-2	TRBJ1-2	-	14	-	CASSFESHPYGYTF	TGTGCCAGCAGCTTTGAGTCTCATCCCTATGGCTACACCTTC
TRBV6-5	TRBJ2-1	-	15	TRBD1	CASSPRDRVYNEQFF	TGTGCCAGCAGTCCCCGGGACAGGGTGTATAATGAGCAGTTCTTC
TRBV12-3/TRBV12-4	TRBJ1-2	-	12	-	CASSSLLYGYTF	TGTGCCAGCAGTTCCCTTCTATATGGCTACACCTTC
TRBV10-3	TRBJ2-1	-	14	TRBD2	CAIGTSGPYNEQFF	TGTGCCATCGGGACTAGCGGGCCCTACAATGAGCAGTTCTTC
TRBV20-1	TRBJ2-7	-	18	TRBD1	CSASAGTVIGLDYDEQYF	TGCAGTGCGAGTGCCGGGACAGTAATCGGGCTAGACTACGACGAGCAGTACTTC
TRBV27	TRBJ2-1	-	13	TRBD1	CASYRGAGNEQFF	TGTGCCAGCTACAGGGGAGCTGGCAATGAGCAGTTCTTC